This TCR beta chain appears in the sequencing data of a study of blood T cell repertoires in COVID-19. Study in general: PBMCs, B-cell-depleted T cells, or T cells provided the cDNA or gDNA that made up the material.

As handled by the study authors: The assay estimated nucleated cells by amplifying reference gene primers. The assay was immunoSEQ multiplex PCR, and TCRdb's table has in-frame clones only and misses some. That table is the source of V, J and clone size, and D and trimming were worked out from the DNA. The data contain around 310,000 clones, over 75% of them singletons. This CDR3 has 14 residues. The V end lost 2 bases, the J end lost 3 bases, and 9 bases lay between the germline ends. Germline V lookup: CDR1 SGHTS, CDR2 YDEGEE. The TCR comes from a woman aged 45-65 years with active or convalescent COVID-19. The chain has TRBV5-8 and TRBJ1-5; D gene unclear. Sequenced input: peripheral blood. The CDR3 sequence is CASSFGMNNQPQHF. The DNA for the CDR3 is TGTGCCAGCAGCTTCGGGATGAACAATCAGCCCCAGCATTTT.